This T cell receptor (beta chain) was recorded in a study of identical twins (dated by TCRdb to 2016 to 2017). Context from the whole study: To test whether fetal clonotypes persist, this study deep-sequenced TCR alpha and beta repertoires from monozygotic twins, from unrelated adults of various ages, and from cord blood. To rule out contamination, the twin experiments were replicated at different times with different library preparation protocols. The paper's findings and limits, for the study overall: Abundant cord blood beta clonotypes had fewer insertions, young adult naive repertoires showed a similar but weaker trend, and memory repertoires showed no such trend. In monozygotic twins, recombination models systematically underestimated out-of-frame TCR alpha sharing, but the models matched the sharing seen between unrelated individuals. Zero-insertion analyses could be partly confounded by invariant T cells such as MAIT and iNKT, although diverse VJ usage argued against such confounding for most clonotypes. A weaker excess of twin sharing was found in beta out-of-frame sequences because the signal-to-noise ratio was lowered by fewer shared sequences. Conclusions relied on cross-sectional statistical analysis, since the same donors could not be followed over many years. Compared with coincidental sharing between unrelated individuals, out-of-frame TCR alpha sequences shared between twins had an excess of sequences with low generation probability.

Library preparation employed 5' RACE. The sample was run on an Illumina HiSeq 2000. A universal primer binding site was introduced by template switching, and a unique molecular identifier was present in the final cDNA, enabling accurate counting of TCR cDNA molecules. Specific primers in the conserved constant-segment region were used to synthesize first-strand cDNA for the TCR alpha and beta chains. To control for contamination, every cDNA library carried two barcodes: a SMART-Mk sample barcode plus Illumina barcodes. TruSeq adapter sequences, together with Illumina sample barcodes, were added in two successive PCR steps. The TCR alpha and beta cDNA libraries were sequenced on the Illumina HiSeq platform using custom primers. The study's processing was this. Unique molecular identifiers were extracted from raw reads with MiGEC, and CDR3 positions were determined with MiXCR. Recombination models were inferred per individual with the repgenHMM and IGoR tools using an EM algorithm. Shared clonotypes were analyzed with the tcR package in R, and sharing was normalized by the product of cloneset sizes. To study raw recombination without the effects of thymic and clonal selection, out-of-frame nonproductive sequences were analyzed. TCRdb trimmed public reads at Q25 via fastp, called clones via MiXCR and kept in-frame beta chains. When rows share a CDR3 protein, they turn into one entry using the most common DNA and genes. These V and J calls derive from TCRdb rather than the authors' analysis. This sample gives roughly 690,000 distinct CDR3 sequences in total; roughly 6% of them show up just once. Approximately 2% of the sample lies in the top ten.

The CDR3 holds 13 amino acids from the cysteine to the phenylalanine. Only the CDR3 portion is preserved as DNA: 39 bases, with reading frame beginning at the first base. A distance of 9 bases separates the germline ends of V and J, which lose 0 bases and 7 bases respectively. This clonotype was detected ten times or more. What this receptor recognizes is not known. Within one base of it there is no much larger clone, and no base qualities were kept. Every donor in the study was a healthy Caucasian. Three unrelated non-twin adults were also sequenced: a male aged 18 to 30, a male aged 50 to 59 and a female aged 50 to 59. Miltenyi CD45RO+ enrichment and human naive T-cell isolation kits were used to isolate memory (CD45RO+) and naive T cells from PBMC.

The receptor's source is a man in his late teens or twenties in good health. The sequence joins TRBV12-3 or TRBV12-4 to TRBJ1-2; the D gene cannot be named for sure. The sequenced sample was naive T cells sorted from blood. The cell subset or site label corresponds to: cells isolated with a human naive T-cell isolation kit. The nucleotide sequence reads TGTGCCAGCAGTTTAGCGCGCGGTAGTGGCTACACCTTC. This translates into CASSLARGSGYTF.